One TCR beta chain is described in this entry. Its target is unknown. This sample was taken from a study of monozygotic twins with inflammatory bowel disease. From its re-call of the 5' RACE reads, TCRdb lists each CDR3 protein once, without DNA. Recorded for this sample: 400,000 or so distinct CDR3 sequences. Study-level results: Healthy co-twins, by inverse Simpson, had higher TCRbeta diversity than their siblings with IBD.

This TCR was sampled from a human donor with ulcerative colitis or Crohn's disease, or a healthy co-twin of an affected twin (not recorded which). What was sequenced was blood.

The CDR3 region is CALNRLAMNTGELFF. The V call is TRBV7-2, the J call TRBJ2-2; TCRdb's D call of TRBD2 is untestable without DNA. Germline lookup yields CDR1 SGHTA and CDR2 FQGNSA. This CDR3 comprises 15 residues.